The 23 T cell receptor beta chains below all came from one sample that was sequenced in a study of blood T cells in healthy people across ages. Primers used in a second PCR of about 6 to 11 cycles were a sample-barcoded 5' primer and a J-beta primer mix. From the 5' RACE reads, TCRdb called clonotypes with MiXCR, one entry per CDR3 protein. The table includes roughly 1,100,000 distinct CDR3 sequences, under 30% detected once. The same specimen was also included in a second study, on T cells of mothers and their children.

Sequenced sample: blood. These TCRs come from a girl aged 2-10 years in good health.

Concerning this clonotype: Germline and junction disagree at one end, which may indicate a read error. This sequence joins TRBV7-9 and TRBJ1-1; D not certain. The CDR3 covers 15 residues. Per germline, CDR1 SEHNR and CDR2 FQNEAQ (reference sequence). The chain's CDR3 is CSSSPFVGWDTEAFF. The CDR3, as DNA: TGTTCCAGCAGCCCATTTGTAGGCTGGGACACTGAAGCTTTCTTT.

The gene calls are TRBV7-6 and TRBJ1-6; 10 bases fit TRBD1. The CDR3 is 14 residues long. The junction had 1 base not matched to a gene; V was cut back by 3 bases and J by 8 bases. Germline V gene lookup returns CDR1 SGHVS and CDR2 FNYEAQ. Here the CDR3 reads CASSFGTGDSPLHF. The CDR3 DNA is TGTGCCAGCAGCTTCGGGACAGGGGATTCACCCCTCCACTTT.

The V gene is TRBV7-2, the J gene TRBJ2-5, with D possibly being TRBD1 (5 bases). The DNA matches TRBJ2-1 better at its end, which makes the J call doubtful. The CDR3 loop spans 15 amino acids. Looked up from germline, CDR1 is SGHTA and CDR2 is FQGNSA. This chain's CDR3 is CASSFGQGIRNEQFF. The CDR3 DNA reads TGTGCCAGCAGCTTTGGCCAGGGAATTCGCAATGAGCAGTTCTTC.

The CDR3 nucleotides are TGTGCCATCGCGGAAATGGGCGATGAGCAGTTCTTC. Encoded protein: CAIAEMGDEQFF. The chain joins TRBV10-3 to TRBJ2-1; the D is unclear. Deletions cut 8 bases from V and 8 bases from J, with 13 bases between. Germline V gene lookup returns CDR1 ENHRY and CDR2 SYGVKD. The CDR3 runs to 12 residues.

This clonotype turned up a few times. The chain joins TRBV29-1 to TRBJ2-5, with a possible D match to TRBD2 (5 bases). V lost 6 bases and J 3 bases, leaving 17 bases between the germline ends. The CDR3 is 14 amino acids. Germline assignment: CDR1 SQVTM and CDR2 ANQGSEA. The CDR3 coding sequence is TGCAGCGTCACGGGGTTCTCCTTTAAAGAGACCCAGTACTTC. Translation gives CSVTGFSFKETQYF.

This clonotype was recorded a few times. The chain carries TRBV20-1 and TRBJ2-1, with 7 positions matching TRBD1. CDR3 length equals 14 residues. The germline CDR1 and CDR2 sequences are DFQATT and SNEGSKA (reference sequence). Trimming at V came to 5 bases and at J to 6 bases, leaving 10 bases not matched to a gene. CDR3 sequence reads: CSAVAGTATNEQFF. The CDR3 nucleotides read TGCAGTGCTGTAGCTGGGACAGCCACCAATGAGCAGTTCTTC.

This clonotype was seen only once. The CDR3 DNA follows: TGTGCCAGCAGCTCAAGTGGGCAGGGGAAATCAAAAGGCTACACCTTC. Amino acid sequence: CASSSSGQGKSKGYTF. The chain joins TRBV7-9 to TRBJ1-2; perhaps TRBD1 as D (6 bases). CDR3 size: 16 residues. The V gene lost 4 bases and the J gene lost 8 bases, with 23 bases spanning the gap. Germline CDR1 reads SEHNR; CDR2 reads FQNEAQ (reference sequence). The full variable domain, with the rest looked up from reference TRBV7-9 and TRBJ1-2, is DTGVSQNPRHKITKRGQNVTFRCDPISEHNRLYWYRQTLGQGPEFLTYFQNEAQLEKSRLLSDRFSAERPKGSFSTLEIQRTEQGDSAMYLCASSSSGQGKSKGYTFGSGTRLTVV.

This clonotype has more than one count but fewer than ten. The chain links TRBV7-2 to TRBJ2-4, with D possibly being TRBD2 (6 bases). Trimming stripped 3 bases from V and 0 bases from J, with 24 bases between. CDR1 is SGHTA, CDR2 FQGNSA, per germline. There are 20 residues in the CDR3. CDR3 amino acids: CASSLGGIASQRLAKNIQYF. CDR3 in DNA: TGTGCCAGCAGCTTGGGGGGAATTGCGTCGCAGCGACTAGCCAAAAACATTCAGTACTTC.

This clonotype has ten or more counts. This chain joins TRBV15 and TRBJ1-6; maybe TRBD1 (5 bases). Germline CDR1 is LNHNV and CDR2 is YYDKDF (reference sequence). CDR3 length: 17 amino acids. V gave up 5 bases and J gave up 5 bases, with 19 bases separating them. CDR3 region: CATSGPSSGLNNSPLHF. DNA for the CDR3: TGTGCCACCAGCGGACCTTCTTCAGGGCTGAATAATTCACCCCTCCACTTT.

CDR3 amino acids: CASSWRASGGEETQYF. CDR3 coding DNA: TGTGCCAGCAGCTGGAGGGCTAGCGGGGGGGAGGAGACCCAGTACTTC. This chain uses TRBV11-3 with TRBJ2-5; TRBD2 matches at 12 bases. Germline assignment: CDR1 SGHNT and CDR2 YENEEA. The CDR3 is 16 amino acids. V lost 4 bases and J lost 5; bases outside the gene matches: 8.

This clonotype was counted ten times or more. CDR3 DNA sequence: TGTGCCAGCAGCGACCGGGACAGGGGTTCAGATACGCAGTATTTT. Its translation is CASSDRDRGSDTQYF. The chain recombines TRBV13 with TRBJ2-3; TRBD1 agrees at 10 bases. The CDR3 consists of 15 residues. J was trimmed by 4 bases and V by 5 bases; bases with no gene match: 6. The germline CDR1 and CDR2 sequences are PRHDT and FYEKMQ (reference sequence). The variable domain in full, completed from reference TRBV13 and TRBJ2-3, reads AAGVIQSPRHLIKEKRETATLKCYPIPRHDTVYWYQQGPGQDPQFLISFYEKMQSDKGSIPDRFSAQQFSDYHSELNMSSLELGDSALYFCASSDRDRGSDTQYFGPGTRLTVL.

The chain uses TRBV7-6 and TRBJ2-5, with no clear D. Trimming removed 4 bases at V and 2 bases at J, with 14 bases between. The CDR3 length is 15 residues. Germline CDR1 is SGHVS and CDR2 is FNYEAQ. The CDR3 nucleotides are TGTGCCAGCAGCTCTTTGCCGGGCCGTCAAGAGACCCAGTACTTC. Translated: CASSSLPGRQETQYF.

This clonotype was picked up a small number of times. The rearrangement joins TRBV28 to TRBJ2-4, with D possibly TRBD2 on 5 matching bases. There are 15 residues in the CDR3. Per the germline V gene, CDR1 is MDHEN and CDR2 is SYDVKM. The ends were cut back, 6 bases at V and 0 bases at J, with 12 bases in the middle. The CDR3 protein is CASRQEALAKNIQYF. CDR3 in DNA: TGTGCCAGCAGGCAGGAGGCGTTAGCCAAAAACATTCAGTACTTC.

V gene TRBV2 combines with J gene TRBJ1-1; 8 bases agree with TRBD1. This CDR3 has 16 amino acids. With V trimmed by 5 bases and J by 5 bases, 13 bases remained unmatched. Germline V lookup: CDR1 SNHLY, CDR2 FYNNEI. The CDR3 bases are TGTGCCAGCAGTCCTTTAGACAGGGGCCGAGTAACTGAAGCTTTCTTT. Protein sequence: CASSPLDRGRVTEAFF.

In this sample, this clonotype turned up a few times. For the CDR3, the DNA is TGTGCCAGCAGTTCTTGGGGGGCGGATGACACTGAAGCTTTCTTT. It translates to CASSSWGADDTEAFF. The rearrangement joins TRBV12-3 or TRBV12-4 to TRBJ1-1; D is perhaps TRBD1 (6 bases). The V end was cut by 4 bases, the J end by 3 bases, with 15 bases between. The CDR3 is 15 amino acids.

This clonotype was picked up a small number of times. The CDR3 DNA reads as TGTGCCAGCAGCAACCGGACAGGGGCCAAAAACATTCAGTACTTC. It codes for CASSNRTGAKNIQYF. The V call is TRBV7-2, the J call TRBJ2-4; 8 nucleotides match TRBD1. J lost 1 base, V lost 5 bases, and 4 bases had no gene match. In germline, CDR1 is SGHTA, CDR2 FQGNSA. The CDR3 has 15 amino acids.

The rearrangement joins TRBV6-1 to TRBJ2-7; D remains ambiguous. Germline CDR1 is MNHNS and CDR2 is SASEGT. This CDR3 spans 12 amino acids. V lost 2 bases to trimming and J lost 2 bases, with 4 bases between them. The CDR3 loop reads CASSEIPYEQYF. The CDR3 nucleotides read TGTGCCAGCAGTGAAATCCCCTACGAGCAGTACTTC.

The chain joins TRBV4-1 to TRBJ2-1; 12 nucleotides line up with TRBD2. The DNA end favors TRBJ2-5, so the J call may be wrong. The germline CDR1 and CDR2 sequences are MGHRA and YSYEKL. The CDR3 totals 18 residues. CDR3 protein: CASSHPLLQTSGSETQYF. The CDR3 coding sequence is TGCGCCAGCAGCCACCCTCTCCTCCAGACTAGCGGGAGCGAGACCCAGTACTTC.

The chain recombines TRBV29-1 with TRBJ1-1; no firm D call. The germline V and J ends were trimmed by 6 bases and 1 base, with 12 bases remaining between them. Looked up from germline, CDR1 is SQVTM and CDR2 is ANQGSEA. This CDR3 comprises 13 residues. CDR3 loop: CSVNQKPNTEAFF. The CDR3 DNA sequence: TGCAGCGTGAATCAAAAACCGAACACTGAAGCTTTCTTT.

The chain uses TRBV28 and TRBJ2-5; D might be TRBD2 (5 bases). This CDR3 has 17 residues. Trimming took off 4 bases at V and 4 bases at J, with 22 bases between the two ends. Germline CDR1 MDHEN, CDR2 SYDVKM. In nucleotides, the CDR3 is TGTGCCAGCAGTTCGAAGTGGGCCCATGACTACCCAGAGACCCAGTACTTC. Residues: CASSSKWAHDYPETQYF.

This clonotype was detected a few times. A read error may account for a junction end that differs from germline. The V and J genes are TRBV12-3 or TRBV12-4 and TRBJ1-2; possible D gene TRBD1, 5 bases. The CDR3 runs 14 residues. The CDR3 is CASSLGQANYGYTF. The CDR3 bases are TGTGCCAGCAGCTTAGGACAAGCCAACTATGGCTACACCTTC.

This chain uses TRBV4-1 with TRBJ2-1, with D hard to call. V lost 4 bases, J lost 5 bases, and 12 bases lay in between. The CDR3 is 14 residues long. Per the germline V gene, CDR1 is MGHRA and CDR2 is YSYEKL. CDR3 residues: CASSPVGSDNEQFF. The CDR3 nucleotides read TGCGCCAGCAGCCCTGTGGGGTCAGACAATGAGCAGTTCTTC.

As regards this clonotype: The junction departs from the called germline gene at one end, perhaps through a read error. The CDR3 bases are TGTGCCAGCAGTCACATAGTAGGGACGGACTCCTACGAGCAGTGCTTC. Protein product: CASSHIVGTDSYEQCF. This rearrangement joins TRBV28 to TRBJ2-7; possibly TRBD1 or TRBD2 for D (5 bases each). The CDR3 sequence is 16 residues long. In germline, CDR1 is MDHEN, CDR2 SYDVKM.